The rows below give T cell receptor beta chains drawn from one sample of a study of patients and donors after allogeneic stem cell transplantation. Each CDR3 protein gets one entry after TCRdb re-called the RT-PCR reads with MiXCR. The repertoire consists of about 150,000 distinct CDR3 sequences, with roughly two fifths occurring once and the leading ten covering 40% to 55%. The source material was blood, either unsorted or a sorted T cell fraction (not recorded which). The source is a human donor who was either an allogeneic HSCT recipient or a stem cell or donor lymphocyte infusion donor (not recorded which). It is not recorded whose cells these are; they may come from a transplant donor. Both conserved end residues are part of each CDR3. The D gene is left open where the match is weak. A clone size is listed for some rows: how often the clone was seen (once, few, many), or a class if it is expanded.

d_gene | j_gene | len | abundance | v_gene | CDR3aa | CDR3nt
NA | TRBJ1-5 | 13 | few | TRBV2 | CASRRAWNLPQHF | TGTGCCAGCCGAAGGGCGTGGAATCTGCCCCAGCATTTT
NA | TRBJ2-1 | 11 | many | TRBV6-6 | CASRMYNEQFF | TGTGCCAGCAGGATGTACAATGAGCAGTTCTTC
TRBD1 | TRBJ2-5 | 13 | NA | TRBV18 | CASSLRQGETQYF | TGTGCCAGCTCACTCCGACAGGGGGAGACCCAGTACTTC
NA | TRBJ1-2 | 15 | NA | TRBV2 | CASSPPTGTNYGYTF | TGTGCCAGCAGTCCTCCCACAGGGACCAACTATGGCTACACCTTC
NA | TRBJ2-6 | 16 | NA | TRBV7-2 | CASSLVGFSGANVLTF | TGTGCCAGCAGCTTAGTCGGATTCTCTGGGGCCAACGTCCTGACTTTC
NA | TRBJ1-1 | 10 | few | TRBV6-2/TRBV6-3 | CASSDKWAFF | TGTGCCAGCAGTGACAAATGGGCTTTCTTT
NA | TRBJ1-2 | 16 | few | TRBV12-3/TRBV12-4 | CASSLAWDTWLRGYTF | TGTGCCAGCAGTTTAGCGTGGGACACGTGGTTGCGTGGCTACACCTTC
TRBD2 | TRBJ2-5 | 15 | NA | TRBV12-3/TRBV12-4 | CASSFPAGEQETQYF | TGTGCCAGCAGTTTCCCAGCGGGGGAGCAAGAGACCCAGTACTTC
TRBD1 | TRBJ1-4 | 13 | NA | TRBV20-1 | CSAPQGADEKLFF | TGCAGTGCTCCGCAGGGGGCGGATGAAAAACTGTTTTTT
TRBD2 | TRBJ2-3 | 15 | NA | TRBV9 | CASSMTSGGADTQYF | TGTGCCAGCAGCATGACAAGCGGGGGGGCAGATACGCAGTATTTT
TRBD1 | TRBJ1-1 | 16 | NA | TRBV12-3/TRBV12-4 | CASSLAPGTGDTEAFF | TGTGCCAGCAGTTTAGCTCCCGGGACAGGGGACACTGAAGCTTTCTTT
NA | TRBJ1-1 | 16 | NA | TRBV6-5 | CASSYSGAVLNTEAFF | TGTGCCAGCAGTTACTCGGGGGCAGTTTTGAACACTGAAGCTTTCTTT
NA | TRBJ1-2 | 17 | NA | TRBV7-2 | CASSLDPNRAPNYGYTF | TGTGCCAGCAGCTTAGACCCGAACAGGGCACCTAACTATGGCTACACCTTC
NA | TRBJ1-1 | 14 | few | TRBV6-1 | CASTPPGRNFEAFF | TGTGCCAGCACCCCCCCCGGGCGGAATTTTGAAGCTTTCTTT
NA | TRBJ1-3 | 15 | NA | TRBV14 | CASSQGATSGNTIYF | TGTGCCAGCAGCCAAGGAGCGACCTCTGGAAACACCATATATTTT
NA | TRBJ1-2 | 14 | many | TRBV7-9 | CASSLGAGVYGYTF | TGTGCCAGCAGCTTAGGCGCAGGGGTCTATGGCTACACCTTC
NA | TRBJ1-1 | 8 | few | TRBV29-1 | CSPPEAFF | TGCAGCCCCCCTGAAGCTTTCTTT
NA | TRBJ1-1 | 13 | few | TRBV9 | CASSAPRGKEAFF | TGTGCCAGCAGCGCCCCGAGGGGGAAAGAAGCTTTCTTT
NA | TRBJ1-2 | 14 | few | TRBV15 | CATSRDKGEYGYTF | TGTGCCACCAGCAGAGATAAGGGAGAGTATGGCTACACCTTC
NA | TRBJ1-5 | 16 | once | TRBV28 | CASHGLQGLSNQPQHF | TGTGCCAGCCACGGGCTACAGGGACTCAGCAATCAGCCCCAGCATTTT
TRBD2 | TRBJ2-3 | 16 | NA | TRBV2 | CASSKGTSGRTDTQYF | TGTGCCAGCAGTAAAGGGACTAGCGGCCGCACAGATACGCAGTATTTT
NA | TRBJ1-2 | 14 | many | TRBV3-1 | CASSQDGTYYGYTF | TGTGCCAGCAGCCAAGACGGGACATACTATGGCTACACCTTC
NA | TRBJ1-5 | 14 | few | TRBV28 | CASSVTGYNQPQHF | TGTGCCAGCAGTGTTACAGGGTACAATCAGCCCCAGCATTTT
NA | TRBJ1-1 | 16 | NA | TRBV12-3/TRBV12-4 | CASRLSPLAGGTEAFF | TGTGCCAGCCGGTTATCCCCTCTGGCTGGAGGGACTGAAGCTTTCTTT
NA | TRBJ2-2 | 16 | few | TRBV3-1 | CASSPFDGSGAGELFF | TGTGCCAGCAGCCCGTTCGACGGGTCGGGTGCCGGGGAGCTGTTTTTT
NA | TRBJ1-1 | 15 | NA | TRBV20-1 | CSSLGVGREDTEAFF | TGCAGTTCCTTAGGGGTGGGCAGGGAGGACACTGAAGCTTTCTTT
NA | TRBJ1-5 | 13 | few | TRBV9 | CASSVSGNQPQHF | TGTGCCAGCAGCGTAAGTGGCAATCAGCCCCAGCATTTT
NA | TRBJ2-3 | 17 | NA | TRBV4-2 | CASSQDGSGASTDTQYF | TGTGCCAGCAGCCAAGATGGGAGCGGAGCTAGCACAGATACGCAGTATTTT
TRBD2 | TRBJ2-7 | 14 | NA | TRBV29-1 | CSVYTSGGPYEQYF | TGCAGCGTTTACACTAGCGGAGGACCCTACGAGCAGTACTTC
TRBD2 | TRBJ2-3 | 17 | NA | TRBV7-2 | CASSLQVAGGFTDTQYF | TGTGCCAGCAGCTTACAGGTCGCGGGGGGCTTCACAGATACGCAGTATTTT
NA | TRBJ1-1 | 16 | few | TRBV6-2/TRBV6-3 | CASSTKRRTGWTEAFF | TGTGCCAGCAGTACCAAAAGGAGGACGGGGTGGACTGAAGCTTTCTTT
NA | TRBJ1-6 | 14 | NA | TRBV28 | CASSLQGINSPLHF | TGTGCCAGCAGTTTACAGGGGATAAATTCACCCCTCCACTTT
NA | TRBJ1-3 | 13 | few | TRBV10-3 | CAISEFSGNTIYF | TGTGCCATCAGTGAATTCTCTGGAAACACCATATATTTT
NA | TRBJ1-5 | 14 | NA | TRBV6-5 | CASRAGASNQPQHF | TGTGCCAGCAGGGCGGGGGCTAGCAATCAGCCCCAGCATTTT
NA | TRBJ1-2 | 13 | NA | TRBV12-3/TRBV12-4 | CASSPTGSYGYTF | TGTGCCAGCAGTCCGACAGGCTCCTATGGCTACACCTTC
NA | TRBJ1-1 | 14 | few | TRBV7-2 | CASSLQGEGTEAFF | TGTGCCAGCAGCTTACAGGGTGAGGGCACTGAAGCTTTCTTT
NA | TRBJ1-5 | 15 | NA | TRBV2 | CASSEAPGRDQPQHF | TGTGCCAGCAGTGAAGCTCCAGGGAGGGATCAGCCCCAGCATTTT
TRBD1 | TRBJ1-2 | 17 | many | TRBV7-2 | CASSFLLVRQGARGYTF | TGTGCCAGCAGCTTCCTTTTAGTAAGACAGGGGGCGCGTGGCTACACCTTC
NA | TRBJ1-5 | 13 | NA | TRBV6-5 | CASSYSRDQPQHF | TGTGCCAGCAGTTACTCCCGGGATCAGCCCCAGCATTTT
NA | TRBJ1-2 | 15 | NA | TRBV7-2 | CASYRPYRYSKGYTF | TGTGCCAGCTACCGCCCCTACAGGTACTCTAAAGGCTACACCTTC
NA | TRBJ1-5 | 12 | NA | TRBV30 | CAWSGSNQPQHF | TGTGCCTGGAGTGGCAGCAATCAGCCCCAGCATTTT
NA | TRBJ1-2 | 14 | few | TRBV12-3/TRBV12-4 | CASSPQAGRYGYTF | TGTGCCAGCAGTCCCCAGGCAGGAAGGTATGGCTACACCTTC
NA | TRBJ1-2 | 15 | few | TRBV24-1 | CATSDTTGTNYGYTF | TGTGCCACCAGTGACACGACTGGGACGAACTATGGCTACACCTTC
TRBD1 | TRBJ2-3 | 16 | few | TRBV3-1 | CASSRTTGAYTDTQYF | TGTGCCAGCAGCCGAACGACAGGGGCCTACACAGATACGCAGTATTTT
NA | TRBJ1-1 | 11 | NA | TRBV28 | CASRYNTEAFF | TGTGCCAGCAGATATAACACTGAAGCTTTCTTT
TRBD1 | TRBJ1-6 | 15 | NA | TRBV5-1 | CASSPDQGDNSPLHF | TGCGCCAGCAGCCCAGATCAGGGGGACAATTCACCCCTCCACTTT
NA | TRBJ1-4 | 17 | NA | TRBV4-2 | CASSQDSAWVTNEKLFF | TGTGCCAGCAGCCAAGATTCGGCGTGGGTAACTAATGAAAAACTGTTTTTT
NA | TRBJ2-7 | 17 | NA | TRBV28 | CASSPGIPHPYTYEQYF | TGTGCCAGCAGTCCCGGTATACCCCATCCTTATACTTACGAGCAGTACTTC
NA | TRBJ2-3 | 13 | NA | TRBV29-1 | CSVLTGYTDTQYF | TGCAGCGTTCTTACTGGCTACACAGATACGCAGTATTTT
TRBD1 | TRBJ2-1 | 16 | NA | TRBV7-9 | CASSLPIGTGINEQFF | TGTGCCAGCAGCTTACCGATCGGGACAGGGATCAATGAGCAGTTCTTC
NA | TRBJ2-7 | 14 | once | TRBV13 | CASSARVTSYEQYF | TGTGCCAGCAGCGCAAGGGTGACCAGCTACGAGCAGTACTTC
NA | TRBJ2-7 | 14 | NA | TRBV20-1 | CSARGVRETYEQYF | TGCAGTGCTAGAGGTGTCAGGGAGACCTACGAGCAGTACTTC
TRBD1 | TRBJ1-4 | 15 | NA | TRBV10-3 | CAISGVGSGQGELFF | TGTGCCATCAGCGGAGTGGGGAGCGGCCAGGGGGAACTGTTTTTT
TRBD1 | TRBJ1-1 | 17 | few | TRBV12-3/TRBV12-4 | CASSITGTGDLNTEAFF | TGTGCCAGCAGTATTACCGGGACAGGGGATTTGAACACTGAAGCTTTCTTT
NA | TRBJ1-5 | 15 | NA | TRBV10-3 | CAISESGGENQPQHF | TGTGCCATCAGTGAGTCGGGCGGAGAAAATCAGCCCCAGCATTTT
TRBD1 | TRBJ1-5 | 13 | NA | TRBV4-3 | CASSLHRGQPQHF | TGCGCCAGCAGCCTCCACAGGGGCCAGCCCCAGCATTTT
NA | TRBJ2-5 | 15 | NA | TRBV28 | CASSLEAGRFETQYF | TGTGCCAGCAGTTTGGAGGCAGGGAGGTTCGAGACCCAGTACTTC
NA | TRBJ1-6 | 15 | NA | TRBV6-5 | CASSPLGLTRSPLHF | TGTGCCAGCAGTCCCCTGGGGTTGACCCGTTCACCCCTCCACTTT
NA | TRBJ2-2 | 12 | once | TRBV20-1 | CSATPRGRELFF | TGCAGTGCTACCCCTCGTGGGAGGGAGCTGTTTTTT
NA | TRBJ1-2 | 11 | NA | TRBV6-5 | CASRWVFGYTF | TGTGCCAGCAGATGGGTCTTTGGCTACACCTTC